A single sample is the source of the 32 T cell receptor beta chains below, sequenced in a study of tumor-infiltrating lymphocytes in primary liver carcinoma. Germline DNA was extracted too, while blood RNA derived from unsorted whole blood. A primer in the constant region served to generate TCR beta cDNA from 500 to 600 ng of total RNA. Modified slightly, ARM-PCR produced TCR beta libraries over three nested multiplex PCR rounds. TRBV1-TRBV30 forward primers paired with a C-beta reverse primer were used in the first two PCR rounds, which ran approximately 11 cycles each. TCRdb processed the multiplex PCR reads anew with MiXCR; each CDR3 protein has one entry. The repertoire holds hundreds of thousands of distinct CDR3 sequences, with 65% as singletons. Sequencing used peripheral blood. All receptors derive from a man between 40 and 49 years old with primary liver carcinoma and hepatitis B virus infection.

Note on this clonotype: Germline and junction disagree at one end, which may indicate a read error. The rearrangement uses TRBV5-6 and TRBJ2-6; D is perhaps TRBD2 (6 bases). This CDR3 is 15 amino acids long. Per the germline V gene, CDR1 is SGHDT and CDR2 is YYEEEE. The CDR3 is CANSLALGGANVLTF. In nucleotides, the CDR3 is TGTGCCAACAGCTTGGCTCTTGGCGGGGCCAATGTCCTGACTTTC. Full variable domain (rest looked up from reference TRBV5-6 and TRBJ2-6): DAGVTQSPTHLIKTRGQQVTLRCSPKSGHDTVSWYQQALGQGPQFIFQYYEEEERQRGNFPDRFSGHQFPNYSSELNVNALLLGDSALYLCANSLALGGANVLTFGAGSRLTVL.

The V gene is TRBV4-3, the J gene TRBJ2-5; 9 positions agree with TRBD2. The CDR3 totals 16 residues. CDR1 is LGHNA and CDR2 is YSLEER in the germline V gene. With V trimmed by 0 bases and J by 1 base, 3 bases remained unmatched. CDR3 nucleotides: TGCGCCAGCAGCCAAGAGCTAGCGGGATCCCAAGAGACCCAGTACTTC. Encoded protein: CASSQELAGSQETQYF.

Concerning this clonotype itself: This sequence may be a read error, since a much larger clone differs from it by one base. The V call is TRBV6-5, the J call TRBJ1-2, with no clear D. The germline gives CDR1 MNHEY, CDR2 SVGAGI. The length of the CDR3 is 13 residues. In DNA form, the CDR3 reads TGTGCCAACAGTTACCGGTTTCAGTCGAGCTACACCTTC. Translated: CANSYRFQSSYTF.

There are many counts of this clonotype. This rearrangement joins TRBV6-1 to TRBJ1-5; 8 bases fit TRBD1. CDR3 size: 16 residues. The V and J ends lost 4 bases and 3 bases, in that order; junction bases with no gene match: 8. CDR1 and CDR2 from the germline V gene are MNHNS and SASEGT. Here the CDR3 DNA reads TGTGCCAGCAGTGGAAGACAGGGGTTGACCAATCAGCCCCAGCATTTT. This sequence encodes CASSGRQGLTNQPQHF.

A note on this clonotype: This may stem from a read error, because a much larger clone lies one nucleotide away. The chain employs TRBV12-3 or TRBV12-4 and TRBJ1-4; D might be TRBD1 (6 bases). Trimming shortened V by 3 bases and J by 13 bases, and 21 bases separated the two germline ends. The CDR3 covers 15 residues. The CDR3 nucleotides read TGTGCCAGCAGTTTGCACAGGCCGGGTCAGGGGAGACTGTTTTTT. It translates to CASSLHRPGQGRLFF.

Comments on this clonotype: The junction departs from germline at one end; a sequencing error may be responsible. The chain couples TRBV11-1 to TRBJ2-3; D gene unclear. The CDR3 consists of 14 residues. Germline V gives CDR1 SGHAT, CDR2 FQDESV (reference sequence). The CDR3 reads CASSLERNADTQCF. Here the CDR3 DNA reads TGTGCCAGCAGCTTGGAAAGGAATGCAGATACGCAATGTTTT. Full variable domain (outside the CDR3, taken from reference TRBV11-1 and TRBJ2-3): EAEVAQSPRYKITEKSQAVAFWCDPISGHATLYWYRQILGQGPELLVQFQDESVVDDSQLPKDRFSAERLKGVDSTLKIQPAELGDSAMYLCASSLERNADTQCFGPGTRLTVL.

The V call is TRBV28, the J call TRBJ2-7, with D perhaps matching TRBD1 (6 bases). The length of the CDR3 is 14 residues. The V gene lost 6 bases and the J gene lost 9 bases, with 21 bases spanning the gap. Looked up from germline, CDR1 is MDHEN and CDR2 is SYDVKM. The CDR3 loop reads CASSLAGTIRWQYF. DNA for the CDR3: TGTGCCAGCAGCTTAGCCGGGACAATTCGGTGGCAGTACTTC.

The rearrangement joins TRBV5-1 to TRBJ2-7, with D perhaps matching TRBD1 (6 bases). Trimming pared 1 base from V and 6 bases from J, leaving 17 bases between. There are 15 residues in the CDR3. Per germline, CDR1 SGHRS and CDR2 YFSETQ. In DNA, the CDR3 is TGCGCCAGCAGCTTGAACCCCGCAGGGGACGGCGAGCAGTACTTC. It translates to CASSLNPAGDGEQYF. Full variable domain (rest looked up from reference TRBV5-1 and TRBJ2-7): KAGVTQTPRYLIKTRGQQVTLSCSPISGHRSVSWYQQTPGQGLQFLFEYFSETQRNKGNFPGRFSGRQFSNSRSEMNVSTLELGDSALYLCASSLNPAGDGEQYFGPGTRLTVT.

About this clonotype itself: Compared with germline, one end of the junction differs, possibly owing to a read error. The genes are TRBV5-1 and TRBJ1-1, with TRBD1 matching over 8 bases. The CDR3 extends over 14 amino acids. Germline V gene lookup returns CDR1 SGHRS and CDR2 YFSETQ. CDR3 sequence (DNA): TGCACCAGCAGCTTGACAGGGGCGAGCACTGAAGCTTTCTTT. As protein: CTSSLTGASTEAFF.

This clonotype appeared many times. The chain combines TRBV6-5 with TRBJ2-7; D remains ambiguous. The germline V gene has CDR1 MNHEY and CDR2 SVGAGI. This CDR3 is 11 amino acids long. Trimming cost V 4 bases and J 3 bases, with 4 bases left between them. Written as DNA, the CDR3 is TGTGCCAGCAGTTGGGGCTACGAGCAGTACTTC. Translated, it gives CASSWGYEQYF.

CDR3 region: CASSLAERYYGYTF. The CDR3 bases are TGTGCCAGCAGCTTAGCGGAGCGATACTATGGCTACACCTTC. V is TRBV7-8 and J is TRBJ1-2; no reliable D call. The germline V gene encodes CDR1 SGHVS and CDR2 FQNEAQ. Trimming cost V 0 bases and J 3 bases, with 8 bases left between them. The CDR3 spans 14 residues.

With regard to this clonotype: A much larger clone sits a single nucleotide away, making a read error possible. The genes are TRBV4-1 and TRBJ1-4; 7 bases align to TRBD1. Germline V gene sequence: CDR1 MGHRA, CDR2 YSYEKL. This CDR3 is 16 amino acids long. CDR3 protein: CASNQGQGATNEKLFF. The CDR3, as DNA: TGCGCCAGCAACCAAGGGCAGGGGGCAACTAATGAAAAACTGTTTTTT.

This chain joins TRBV30 and TRBJ2-7, with 8 bases fitting TRBD2. From germline, CDR1 is GTSNPN and CDR2 SVGIG (reference sequence). The CDR3 length is 13 residues. V was pared by 2 bases and J by 3 bases, with 3 bases of the junction left unmatched. The CDR3 here is CAWSSGGGYEQYF. CDR3 in DNA: TGTGCCTGGAGTAGCGGGGGAGGCTACGAGCAGTACTTC.

This clonotype has a single count. The CDR3 ends on some other residue instead of the conserved phenylalanine or tryptophan, so this is likely a read error. The gene calls are TRBV12-3 or TRBV12-4 and TRBJ1-5; TRBD1 is a possible D gene (6 bases). The ends were cut back, 1 base at V and 8 bases at J, with 12 bases in the middle. CDR3 length equals 14 residues. The chain's CDR3 is CASSLGTELKPQHY. The CDR3 DNA is TGTGCCAGCAGTTTAGGGACAGAACTCAAGCCCCAGCATTAT.

For this clonotype: A read error may be the cause here, since a much bigger clone is one base away. This chain uses TRBV10-3 with TRBJ2-3; D gene ambiguous. The CDR3 has 14 residues. Germline lookup yields CDR1 ENHRY and CDR2 SYGVKD. CDR3 protein: CAISVDRSTDTQCF. CDR3 nucleotide sequence: TGTGCCATCAGTGTGGACCGGAGCACAGATACGCAGTGTTTT.

About this clonotype: An end of the junction does not agree with germline; a read error may underlie this. The chain recombines TRBV6-4 with TRBJ2-2; no definite D call. Germline V gene data show CDR1 as MRHNA and CDR2 as SNTAGT. This CDR3 contains 13 residues. CDR3 DNA sequence: TGTGGCAGCAGTGGGGTTCCGTCCGGGGAGCTGTTTTTT. Protein: CGSSGVPSGELFF.

The count of this clonotype is one. The chain carries TRBV12-3 or TRBV12-4 and TRBJ2-1, with TRBD2 matching over 11 bases. With V trimmed by 2 bases and J by 9 bases, 3 bases remained unmatched. The CDR3 spans 14 residues. The chain's CDR3 is CASSLTSGSGEQFF. The CDR3 region has the DNA TGTGCCAGCAGTTTAACTAGCGGGAGTGGTGAGCAGTTCTTC.

As concerns this clonotype: A read error may be the cause here, since a much bigger clone is one base away. This rearrangement joins TRBV11-1 to TRBJ2-2; D uncertain. The germline V gene encodes CDR1 SGHAT and CDR2 FQDESV (reference sequence). V was pared by 5 bases and J by 1 base, with 8 bases between. This CDR3 contains 14 residues. The chain's CDR3 is CASSRELNTGELFF. The CDR3 DNA follows: TGTGCCAGCAGCCGCGAGCTGAACACCGGGGAGCTGTTTTTT.

As to this clonotype: A clone one base away is much larger, so this may be a read error. Here the CDR3 omits its conserved ending phenylalanine or tryptophan, so a read error is the likely source. For the CDR3, the DNA is TGTGCCATCAGTAGGACAGGGGATGAGCAGTTCTCC. This translates into CAISRTGDEQFS. This sequence joins TRBV10-3 and TRBJ2-1; 9 bases are shared with TRBD1. V lost 5 bases, J lost 8 bases, and 1 base stayed unmatched. CDR3 length: 12 residues. The germline V gene has CDR1 ENHRY and CDR2 SYGVKD.

This chain uses TRBV29-1 with TRBJ2-5; 9 positions agree with TRBD2. The germline gives CDR1 SQVTM, CDR2 ANQGSEA. The CDR3 consists of 13 residues. V was pared by 7 bases and J by 5 bases, with 8 bases of the junction left unmatched. The chain's CDR3 is CSGISGRYETQYF. CDR3 DNA sequence: TGCAGCGGGATTAGCGGGAGATATGAGACCCAGTACTTC.

A word on this clonotype: The junction differs from germline at one of its ends, possibly a read error. The chain employs TRBV5-1 and TRBJ1-2; no clear D. This CDR3 region has 15 residues. From germline, CDR1 is SGHRS and CDR2 YFSETQ. CDR3 coding DNA: TGCGCCAGCAGCTTGGGAAGCGCAGAGGACTATGACTACACCTTC. It codes for CASSLGSAEDYDYTF.

Concerning this clonotype itself: The junction does not match germline at one end; this may be a read error. This chain uses TRBV11-1 with TRBJ2-7; no firm D call. Germline V CDR1 and CDR2: SGHAT, FQDESV (reference sequence). The CDR3 is 13 residues long. In DNA, the CDR3 is TGTGCCAGTAGCCTCGCCCTCTCCTACGAGCACTACTTC. Amino acids: CASSLALSYEHYF.

Comment on this clonotype: With a much larger clone just one base away, this may be a read error. The CDR3 sequence is CASAMQGGNTEAFF. DNA for the CDR3: TGTGCCAGCGCGATGCAGGGAGGGAACACTGAAGCTTTCTTT. The V call is TRBV12-3 or TRBV12-4, the J call TRBJ1-1, with D perhaps matching TRBD1 (5 bases). The length of the CDR3 is 14 residues. V lost 8 bases and J 1 base, leaving 14 bases between the germline ends.

To note about this clonotype: At one boundary the junction diverges from the germline segment, which might be a read error. Here the CDR3 reads CSAMTSGTDAPYEQYF. The CDR3 nucleotides are TGCAGCGCCATGACATCTGGGACCGACGCTCCCTATGAGCAGTATTTC. The chain recombines TRBV29-1 with TRBJ2-7; D is perhaps TRBD1 or TRBD2 (5 bases each). This CDR3 has 16 residues. Germline CDR1 SQVTM, CDR2 ANQGSEA.

The chain uses TRBV28 and TRBJ1-1, with D uncertain. The V and J ends lost 6 bases and 4 bases respectively, with 9 bases between them. This CDR3 spans 12 amino acids. CDR1 and CDR2 from the germline V gene are MDHEN and SYDVKM. As DNA, the CDR3 is TGTGCCAGCAGAAGGACGAGCACTGAAGCTTTCTTT. Protein sequence: CASRRTSTEAFF.

In its sample, this clonotype was seen a few times. This clone may be a read error of a much larger clone one base away. The rearrangement uses TRBV7-9 and TRBJ2-1; no definite D call. CDR1 SEHNR and CDR2 FQNEAQ come from the germline V gene (reference sequence). CDR3 length equals 13 residues. The CDR3 DNA is TGTGCCGGCAGCTTAGGCTCCTACAATGAGCAGTTCTTC. Amino acid sequence: CAGSLGSYNEQFF.

Notes on this clonotype: This CDR3 fails to terminate in the conserved phenylalanine or tryptophan, so it likely reflects a read error. V gene TRBV10-2 combines with J gene TRBJ2-7, with TRBD1 matching over 7 bases. Losses at the gene ends were 6 bases for V and 5 bases for J; bases not matched to a gene: 16. CDR3 length equals 16 residues. CDR1 and CDR2 from the germline V gene are WSHSY and SAAADI. The CDR3 bases are TGCGCCAGCAGGCTGGCCGCCGGGACAGCAACCCACGAGCAGTACATC. Its protein product is CASRLAAGTATHEQYI.

For this clonotype: Since a much larger clone is just one base distant, this may be a read error. The chain carries TRBV10-3 and TRBJ2-1; D not certain. CDR1 ENHRY and CDR2 SYGVKD come from the germline V gene. CDR3 length: 12 amino acids. The CDR3 here is CTIRSLGGEQFF. The CDR3, as DNA: TGTACCATCAGGTCCCTGGGTGGTGAGCAGTTCTTC.

Worth noting for this clonotype: This clone may be a read error of a much larger clone one base away. A read error is likely, as this CDR3 ends without the conserved phenylalanine or tryptophan. This chain uses TRBV14 with TRBJ2-2, with 8 nucleotides matching TRBD2. CDR1 is SGHDN, CDR2 FVKESK, per germline. The CDR3 contains 18 residues. The V and J ends lost 0 bases and 2 bases, in that order; junction bases with no gene match: 8. The CDR3 bases are TGTGCCAGCAGCCAAGAGAACGGCCTAGCGGGTAACACCGGGGAGCTGTTTCTT. It is translated as CASSQENGLAGNTGELFL.

Comment on this clonotype: A much larger clonotype is one base distant, so this may be a read error. The chain links TRBV6-1 to TRBJ1-5; D gene unclear. Germline assignment: CDR1 MNHNS and CDR2 SASEGT. This CDR3 is built from 14 residues. Trimming stripped 4 bases from V and 2 bases from J, with 9 bases between. The CDR3 sequence: CASSAGHGNQPQHF. CDR3 in DNA: TGTGCCAGCAGTGCCGGTCACGGCAATCAGCCCCAGCATTTT.

This clonotype occurred a few times. V gene TRBV7-9 combines with J gene TRBJ2-5; tentatively, D is TRBD1 (6 bases). This CDR3 is 14 amino acids long. The V gene lost 5 bases and the J gene lost 0 bases, with 10 bases spanning the gap. CDR1 SEHNR and CDR2 FQNEAQ come from the germline V gene (reference sequence). CDR3 amino acids: CASSLGQYQETQYF. Written as DNA, the CDR3 is TGTGCCAGCAGCCTAGGACAGTACCAAGAGACCCAGTACTTC.

The count of this clonotype is one. Since a much larger clone is just one base distant, this may be a read error. This rearrangement joins TRBV10-1 to TRBJ2-4, with D hard to call. Germline V gives CDR1 WNHNN, CDR2 SYGVQD (reference sequence). The V end was cut by 7 bases, the J end by 0 bases, with 13 bases between. CDR3 length: 15 residues. The CDR3 is CASIDRYLAKNIQYF. For the CDR3, the DNA is TGCGCCAGCATTGATCGATATCTAGCCAAAAACATTCAGTACTTC.